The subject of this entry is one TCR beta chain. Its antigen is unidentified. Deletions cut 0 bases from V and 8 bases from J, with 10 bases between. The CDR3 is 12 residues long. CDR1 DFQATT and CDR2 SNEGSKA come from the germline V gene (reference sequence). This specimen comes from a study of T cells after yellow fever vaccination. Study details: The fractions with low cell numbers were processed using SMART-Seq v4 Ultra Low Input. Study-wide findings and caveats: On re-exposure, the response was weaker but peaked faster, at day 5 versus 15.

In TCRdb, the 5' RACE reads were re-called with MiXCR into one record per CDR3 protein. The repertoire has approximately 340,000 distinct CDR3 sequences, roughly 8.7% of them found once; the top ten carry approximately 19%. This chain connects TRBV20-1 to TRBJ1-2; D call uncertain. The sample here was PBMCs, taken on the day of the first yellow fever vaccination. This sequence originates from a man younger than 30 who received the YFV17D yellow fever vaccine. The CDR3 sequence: CSAREDGGGYTF. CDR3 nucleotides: TGCAGTGCTAGAGAGGACGGCGGGGGCTACACCTTC.